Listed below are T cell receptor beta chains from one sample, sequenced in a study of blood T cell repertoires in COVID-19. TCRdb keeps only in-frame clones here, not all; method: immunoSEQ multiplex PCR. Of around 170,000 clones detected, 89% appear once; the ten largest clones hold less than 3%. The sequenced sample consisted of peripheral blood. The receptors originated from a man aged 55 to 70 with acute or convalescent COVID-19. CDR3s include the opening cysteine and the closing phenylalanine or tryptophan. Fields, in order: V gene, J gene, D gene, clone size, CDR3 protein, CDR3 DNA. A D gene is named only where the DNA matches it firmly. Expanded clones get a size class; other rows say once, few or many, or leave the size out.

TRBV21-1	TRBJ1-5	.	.	CASSKGDRGCNQPQHF	TGTGCCAGCAGCAAAGGGGACAGGGGTTGCAATCAGCCCCAGCATTTT
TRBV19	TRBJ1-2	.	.	CASIGVAGGNYGYTF	TGTGCCAGTATCGGGGTGGCGGGAGGTAACTATGGCTACACCTTC
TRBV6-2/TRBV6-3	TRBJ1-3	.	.	CASSYGAYKSSGNTIYF	TGTGCCAGCAGTTACGGGGCGTACAAAAGTTCTGGAAACACCATATATTTT
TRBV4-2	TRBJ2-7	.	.	CASSPRGGTYEQYF	TGTGCCAGCAGCCCTAGGGGGGGGACCTACGAGCAGTACTTC
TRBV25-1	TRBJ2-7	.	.	CASSDLYEQYF	TGTGCCAGCAGTGACCTGTACGAGCAGTACTTC
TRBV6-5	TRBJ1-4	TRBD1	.	CASRPQGSTNEKLFF	TGTGCCAGCAGGCCACAGGGGTCAACTAATGAAAAACTGTTTTTT
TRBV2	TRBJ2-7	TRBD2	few	CASSEESGGTYEQYF	TGTGCCAGCAGTGAAGAAAGCGGGGGGACGTACGAGCAGTACTTC
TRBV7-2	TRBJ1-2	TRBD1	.	CASSLDRVHGYTF	TGTGCCAGCAGCCTGGACAGGGTCCATGGCTACACCTTC
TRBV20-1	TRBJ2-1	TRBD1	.	CSASLTGTGGNEQFF	TGCAGTGCTAGTCTTACCGGGACAGGGGGGAATGAGCAGTTCTTC
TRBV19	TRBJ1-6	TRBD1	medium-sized	CASRRQGGSPLHF	TGTGCCAGTAGAAGACAGGGAGGTTCACCCCTCCACTTT
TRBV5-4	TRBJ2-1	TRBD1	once	CASSFGGQGGDEQFF	TGTGCCAGCAGCTTTGGTGGACAGGGGGGGGATGAGCAGTTCTTC
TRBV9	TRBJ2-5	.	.	CASTGEGQETQYF	TGTGCCAGCACAGGGGAGGGGCAAGAGACCCAGTACTTC
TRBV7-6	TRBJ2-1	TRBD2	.	CASSYSGANSYNEQFF	TGTGCCAGCAGCTATAGCGGGGCCAACTCCTACAATGAGCAGTTCTTC
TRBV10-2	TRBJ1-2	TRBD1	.	CASTQGESLLRYTF	TGCGCCAGCACCCAGGGGGAGTCATTATTACGCTACACCTTC
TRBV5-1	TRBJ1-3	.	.	CASRVGEGLSGNTIYF	TGCGCCAGCAGGGTCGGGGAAGGGTTATCCGGAAACACCATATATTTT
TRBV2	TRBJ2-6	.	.	CASMQGTGANVLTF	TGTGCCAGCATGCAGGGGACCGGGGCCAACGTCCTGACTTTC
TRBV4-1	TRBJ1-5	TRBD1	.	CASSQQPTGVSNQPQHF	TGCGCCAGCAGCCAGCAACCGACAGGGGTTAGCAATCAGCCCCAGCATTTT
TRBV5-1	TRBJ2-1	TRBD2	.	CASSLESGSSYNEQFF	TGCGCCAGCAGCTTGGAGAGCGGGAGCTCCTACAATGAGCAGTTCTTC
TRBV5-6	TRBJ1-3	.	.	CASSFPGNSGNTIYF	TGTGCCAGCAGCTTCCCCGGGAACTCTGGAAACACCATATATTTT
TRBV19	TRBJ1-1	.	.	CASSNSMNTEAFF	TGTGCCAGTAGTAATTCTATGAACACTGAAGCTTTCTTT
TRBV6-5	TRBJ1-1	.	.	CASSLGGRNTEAFF	TGTGCCAGCAGTTTGGGGGGGCGAAACACTGAAGCTTTCTTT
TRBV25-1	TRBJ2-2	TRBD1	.	CASSEVQGRTGELFF	TGTGCCAGCAGTGAAGTACAGGGGCGAACCGGGGAGCTGTTTTTT
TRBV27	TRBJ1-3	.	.	CASSFQGGNTIYF	TGTGCCAGCAGTTTTCAGGGGGGAAACACCATATATTTT
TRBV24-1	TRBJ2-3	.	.	CATSDNDGRRGTDTQYF	TGTGCCACCAGTGATAACGACGGCCGCCGAGGTACAGATACGCAGTATTTT
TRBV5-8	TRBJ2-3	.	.	CASSLGGRVEYF	TGTGCCAGCAGCTTGGGAGGGCGAGTCGAGTATTTT
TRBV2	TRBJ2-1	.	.	CASARTASNNEQFF	TGTGCCAGCGCCAGGACTGCCTCCAACAATGAGCAGTTCTTC
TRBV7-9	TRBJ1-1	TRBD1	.	CASSSYDRALRDTEAFF	TGTGCCAGCAGCTCTTATGACAGGGCTCTTCGGGACACTGAAGCTTTCTTT
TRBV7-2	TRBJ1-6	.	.	CASAAVPNSPLHF	TGTGCCAGCGCCGCGGTCCCCAATTCACCCCTCCACTTT
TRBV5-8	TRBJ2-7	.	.	CASSLRSGRAAEQYF	TGTGCCAGCAGCTTGCGTTCGGGCAGGGCGGCCGAGCAGTACTTC
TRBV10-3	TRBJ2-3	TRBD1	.	CAISESGTGGTDTQYF	TGTGCCATCAGTGAGTCCGGGACAGGGGGCACAGATACGCAGTATTTT
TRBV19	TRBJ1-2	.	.	CASSIDRQGLDF	TGTGCCAGTAGTATAGATCGGCAGGGACTTGACTTC
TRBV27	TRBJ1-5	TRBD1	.	CASRPDRHPTIQPQHF	TGTGCCAGCAGGCCGGACAGGCACCCCACAATTCAGCCCCAGCATTTT
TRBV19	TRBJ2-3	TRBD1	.	CASSDRADTQYF	TGTGCCAGTAGCGACAGGGCGGATACGCAGTATTTT
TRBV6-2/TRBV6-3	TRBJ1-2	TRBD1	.	CASSTGGDGYTF	TGTGCCAGCAGTACAGGGGGGGATGGCTACACCTTC
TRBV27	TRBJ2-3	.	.	CASSSARLGGTDTQYF	TGTGCCAGCAGCTCGGCCCGCTTGGGAGGCACAGATACGCAGTATTTT
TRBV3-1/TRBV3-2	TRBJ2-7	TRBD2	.	CASSPSGGTSYEQYF	TGTGCCAGCAGTCCAAGCGGGGGAACGTCCTACGAGCAGTACTTC
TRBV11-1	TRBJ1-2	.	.	CASSTERYGYTF	TGTGCCAGCTCGACGGAGCGCTATGGCTACACCTTC
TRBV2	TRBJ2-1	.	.	CASSLAKSSYNEQFF	TGTGCCAGCAGTTTAGCGAAGAGCTCCTACAATGAGCAGTTCTTC
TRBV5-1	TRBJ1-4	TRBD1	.	CASSEGQGAEKLFF	TGCGCCAGCAGCGAGGGACAGGGGGCGGAAAAACTGTTTTTT
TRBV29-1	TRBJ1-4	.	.	CSAFKGPREGGELFF	TGCAGCGCATTCAAGGGTCCCAGGGAAGGGGGTGAACTGTTTTTT